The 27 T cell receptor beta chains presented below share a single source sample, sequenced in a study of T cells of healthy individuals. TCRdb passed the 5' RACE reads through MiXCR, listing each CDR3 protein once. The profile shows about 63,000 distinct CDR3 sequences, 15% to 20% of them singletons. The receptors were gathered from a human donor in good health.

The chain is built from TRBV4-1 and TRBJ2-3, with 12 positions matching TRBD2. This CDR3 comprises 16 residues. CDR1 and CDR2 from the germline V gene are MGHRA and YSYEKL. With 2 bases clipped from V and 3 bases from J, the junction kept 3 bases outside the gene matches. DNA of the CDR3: TGCGCCAGCAGCCAACTACTAGCGGGGGGAACAGATACGCAGTATTTT. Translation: CASSQLLAGGTDTQYF.

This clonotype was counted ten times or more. The DNA of the CDR3 is TGTGCCAGCAGTGCTCGGACTAGCGGCGGGGATACGCAGTATTTT. It is translated as CASSARTSGGDTQYF. The chain is built from TRBV2 and TRBJ2-3; 10 bases are shared with TRBD2. Germline V lookup: CDR1 SNHLY, CDR2 FYNNEI. With V trimmed by 4 bases and J by 6 bases, 7 bases remained unmatched. The CDR3 has 15 amino acids.

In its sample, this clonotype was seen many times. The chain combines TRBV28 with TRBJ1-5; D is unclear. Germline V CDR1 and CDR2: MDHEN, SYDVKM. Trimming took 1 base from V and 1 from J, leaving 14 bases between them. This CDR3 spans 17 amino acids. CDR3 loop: CASSLSPRLWSNQPQHF. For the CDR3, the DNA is TGTGCCAGCAGTTTATCCCCACGGCTCTGGAGCAATCAGCCCCAGCATTTT.

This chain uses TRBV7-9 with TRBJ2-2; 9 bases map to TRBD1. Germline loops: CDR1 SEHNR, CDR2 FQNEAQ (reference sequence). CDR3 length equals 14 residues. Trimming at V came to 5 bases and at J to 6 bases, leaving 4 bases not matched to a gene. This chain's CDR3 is CASSRDREAGELFF. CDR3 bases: TGTGCCAGCAGCCGGGACAGGGAGGCCGGGGAGCTGTTTTTT.

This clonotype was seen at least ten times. The CDR3 DNA is TGCAGTGCTAGGAGCGGTAGCTCCTACGAGCAGTACTTC. Translated: CSARSGSSYEQYF. The V gene is TRBV20-1, the J gene TRBJ2-7, with D possibly matching TRBD2 (5 bases). The CDR3 is made up of 13 amino acids. Trimming took 3 bases from V and 0 from J, leaving 9 bases between them. Per the germline V gene, CDR1 is DFQATT and CDR2 is SNEGSKA (reference sequence).

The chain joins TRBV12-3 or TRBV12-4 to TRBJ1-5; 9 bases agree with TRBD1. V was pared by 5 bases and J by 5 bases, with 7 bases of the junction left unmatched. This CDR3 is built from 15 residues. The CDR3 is CASSRTGVGYQPQHF. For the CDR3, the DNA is TGTGCCAGCAGTCGGACAGGGGTGGGGTATCAGCCCCAGCATTTT.

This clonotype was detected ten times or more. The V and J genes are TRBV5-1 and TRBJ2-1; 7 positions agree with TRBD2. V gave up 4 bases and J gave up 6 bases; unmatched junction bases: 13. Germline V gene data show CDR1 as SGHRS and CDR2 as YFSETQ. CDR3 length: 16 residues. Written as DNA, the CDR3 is TGCGCCAGCAGCCCCCTAAACGCGGGGGTTGGCAATGAGCAGTTCTTC. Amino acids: CASSPLNAGVGNEQFF.

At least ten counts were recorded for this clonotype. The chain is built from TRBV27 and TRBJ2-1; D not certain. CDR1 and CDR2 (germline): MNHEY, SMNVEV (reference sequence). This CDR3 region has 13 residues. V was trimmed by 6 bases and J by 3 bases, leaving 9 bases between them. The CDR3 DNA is TGTGCCAGCAGCCCCGATATCTACAATGAGCAGTTCTTC. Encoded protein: CASSPDIYNEQFF.

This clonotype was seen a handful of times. CDR3 sequence: CASSLGTGGYTDTQYF. The CDR3 bases are TGCGCCAGCAGCTTGGGGACAGGGGGTTACACAGATACGCAGTATTTT. The chain carries TRBV5-1 and TRBJ2-3; 10 bases line up with TRBD1. The CDR3 is 16 residues long. CDR1 and CDR2 from the germline V gene are SGHRS and YFSETQ. The ends lost 0 bases at V and 2 bases at J; junction bases unmatched: 3.

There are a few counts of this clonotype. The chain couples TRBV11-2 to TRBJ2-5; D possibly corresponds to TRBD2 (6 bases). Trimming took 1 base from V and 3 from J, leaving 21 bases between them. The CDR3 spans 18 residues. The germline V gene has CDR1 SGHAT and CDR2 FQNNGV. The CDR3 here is CASSLASLRGRLKETQYF. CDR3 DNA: TGTGCCAGCAGCTTAGCTTCCCTCCGGGGGAGGCTCAAAGAGACCCAGTACTTC.

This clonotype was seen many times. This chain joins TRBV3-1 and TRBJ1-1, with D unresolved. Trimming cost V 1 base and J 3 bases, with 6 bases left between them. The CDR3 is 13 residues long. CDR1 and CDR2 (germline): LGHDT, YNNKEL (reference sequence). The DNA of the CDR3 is TGTGCCAGCAGCCAAGCTAGGGACACTGAAGCTTTCTTT. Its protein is CASSQARDTEAFF.

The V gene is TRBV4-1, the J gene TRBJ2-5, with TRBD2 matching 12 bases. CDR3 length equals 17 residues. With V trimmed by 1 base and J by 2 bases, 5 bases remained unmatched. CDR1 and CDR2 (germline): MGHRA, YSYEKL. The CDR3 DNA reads TGCGCCAGCAGCCAAGGTTGGACTAGCGGGGCTCAAGAGACCCAGTACTTC. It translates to CASSQGWTSGAQETQYF.

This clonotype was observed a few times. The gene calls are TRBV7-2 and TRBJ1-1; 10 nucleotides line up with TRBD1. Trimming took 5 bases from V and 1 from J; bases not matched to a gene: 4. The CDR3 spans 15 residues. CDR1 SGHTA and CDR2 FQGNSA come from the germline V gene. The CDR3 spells CASSPRDRGNTEAFF. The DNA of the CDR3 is TGTGCCAGCAGCCCCCGGGACAGGGGGAACACTGAAGCTTTCTTT.

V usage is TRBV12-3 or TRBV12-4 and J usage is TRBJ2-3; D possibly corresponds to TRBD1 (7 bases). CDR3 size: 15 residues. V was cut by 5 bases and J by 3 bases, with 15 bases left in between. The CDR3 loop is CASSALEGATDTQYF. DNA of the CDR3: TGTGCCAGCAGTGCCCTGGAGGGGGCAACAGATACGCAGTATTTT.

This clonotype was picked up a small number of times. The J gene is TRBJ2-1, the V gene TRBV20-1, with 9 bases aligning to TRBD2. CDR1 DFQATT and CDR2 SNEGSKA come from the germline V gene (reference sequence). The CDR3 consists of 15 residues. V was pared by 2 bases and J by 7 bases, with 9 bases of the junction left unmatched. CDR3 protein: CSARRARGGRNEQFF. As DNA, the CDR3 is TGCAGTGCTAGACGGGCGCGGGGGGGCCGGAATGAGCAGTTCTTC.

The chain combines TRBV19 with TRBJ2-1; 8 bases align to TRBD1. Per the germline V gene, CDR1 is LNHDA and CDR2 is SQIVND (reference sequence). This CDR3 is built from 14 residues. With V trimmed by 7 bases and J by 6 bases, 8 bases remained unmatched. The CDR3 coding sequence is TGTGCCAGTAAGGATATACAGGGGGTCAATGAGCAGTTCTTC. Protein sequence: CASKDIQGVNEQFF.

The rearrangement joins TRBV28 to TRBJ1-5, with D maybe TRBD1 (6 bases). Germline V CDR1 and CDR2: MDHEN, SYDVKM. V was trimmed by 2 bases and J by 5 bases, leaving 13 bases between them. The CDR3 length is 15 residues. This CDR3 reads CASSLEDRRYQPQHF. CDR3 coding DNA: TGTGCCAGCAGTTTAGAGGACAGACGATATCAGCCCCAGCATTTT.

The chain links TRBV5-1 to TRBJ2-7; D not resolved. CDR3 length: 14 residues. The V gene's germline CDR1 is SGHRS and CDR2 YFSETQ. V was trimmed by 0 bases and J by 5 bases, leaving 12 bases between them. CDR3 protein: CASSLVGRRDEQYF. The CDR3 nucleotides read TGCGCCAGCAGCTTGGTAGGCAGGAGAGACGAGCAGTACTTC. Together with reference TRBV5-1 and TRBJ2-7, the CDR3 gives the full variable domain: KAGVTQTPRYLIKTRGQQVTLSCSPISGHRSVSWYQQTPGQGLQFLFEYFSETQRNKGNFPGRFSGRQFSNSRSEMNVSTLELGDSALYLCASSLVGRRDEQYFGPGTRLTVT.

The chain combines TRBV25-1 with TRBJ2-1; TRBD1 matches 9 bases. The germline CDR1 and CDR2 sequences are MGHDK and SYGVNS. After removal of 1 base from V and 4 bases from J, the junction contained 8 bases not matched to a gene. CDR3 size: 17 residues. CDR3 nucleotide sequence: TGTGCCAGCAGTGAATTACCGGGACAGGGTTCTTACAATGAGCAGTTCTTC. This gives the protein CASSELPGQGSYNEQFF.

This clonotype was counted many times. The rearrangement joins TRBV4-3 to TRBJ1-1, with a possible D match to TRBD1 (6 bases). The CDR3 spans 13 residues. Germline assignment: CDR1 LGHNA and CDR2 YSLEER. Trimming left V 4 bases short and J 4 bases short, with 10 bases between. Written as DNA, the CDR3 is TGCGCCAGCAGCCTAGGACAGCCCACTGAAGCTTTCTTT. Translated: CASSLGQPTEAFF.

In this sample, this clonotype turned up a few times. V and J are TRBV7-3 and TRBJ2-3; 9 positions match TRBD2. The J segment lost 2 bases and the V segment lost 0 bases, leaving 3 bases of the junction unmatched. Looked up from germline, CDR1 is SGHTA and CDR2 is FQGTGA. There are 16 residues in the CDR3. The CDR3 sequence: CASSLTTSGYTDTQYF. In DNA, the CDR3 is TGTGCCAGCAGCTTAACGACTAGCGGTTACACAGATACGCAGTATTTT.

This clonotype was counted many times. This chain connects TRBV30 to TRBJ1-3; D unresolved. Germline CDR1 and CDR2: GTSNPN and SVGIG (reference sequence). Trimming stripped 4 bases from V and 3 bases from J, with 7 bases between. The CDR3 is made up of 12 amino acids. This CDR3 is CAWNLVGNTIYF. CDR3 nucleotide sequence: TGTGCCTGGAATTTGGTTGGAAACACCATATATTTT. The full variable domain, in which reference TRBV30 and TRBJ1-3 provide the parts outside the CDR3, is SQTIHQWPATLVQPVGSPLSLECTVEGTSNPNLYWYRQAAGRGLQLLFYSVGIGQISSEVPQNLSASRPQDRQFILSSKKLLLSDSGFYLCAWNLVGNTIYFGEGSWLTVV.

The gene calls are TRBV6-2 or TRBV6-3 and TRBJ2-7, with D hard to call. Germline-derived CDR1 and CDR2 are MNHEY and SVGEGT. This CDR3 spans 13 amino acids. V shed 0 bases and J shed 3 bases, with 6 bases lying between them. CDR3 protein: CASSYSSSYEQYF. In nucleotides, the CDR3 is TGTGCCAGCAGTTACTCGAGTAGCTACGAGCAGTACTTC.

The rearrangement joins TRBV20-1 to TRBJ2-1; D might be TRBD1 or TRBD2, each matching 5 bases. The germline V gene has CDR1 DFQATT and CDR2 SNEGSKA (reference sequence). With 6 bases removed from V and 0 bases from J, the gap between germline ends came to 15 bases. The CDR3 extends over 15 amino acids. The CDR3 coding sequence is TGCAGTGCCACCTACGGTGGGGGCTCCTACAATGAGCAGTTCTTC. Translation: CSATYGGGSYNEQFF.

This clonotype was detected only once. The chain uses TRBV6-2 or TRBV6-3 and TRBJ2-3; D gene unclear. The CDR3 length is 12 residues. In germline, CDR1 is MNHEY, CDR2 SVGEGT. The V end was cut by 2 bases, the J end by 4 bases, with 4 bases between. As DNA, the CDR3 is TGTGCCAGCAGTTACCACCCAGATACGCAGTATTTT. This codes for CASSYHPDTQYF.

CDR3 sequence: CASSLASSGGANNEQFF. The CDR3, as DNA: TGCGCCAGCAGCCTCGCAAGTAGCGGGGGGGCGAACAATGAGCAGTTCTTC. The rearrangement uses TRBV5-1 and TRBJ2-1; TRBD2 matches at 11 bases. Germline V CDR1 and CDR2: SGHRS, YFSETQ. V lost 4 bases, J lost 5 bases, and 11 bases stayed unmatched. This CDR3 is 17 amino acids long.

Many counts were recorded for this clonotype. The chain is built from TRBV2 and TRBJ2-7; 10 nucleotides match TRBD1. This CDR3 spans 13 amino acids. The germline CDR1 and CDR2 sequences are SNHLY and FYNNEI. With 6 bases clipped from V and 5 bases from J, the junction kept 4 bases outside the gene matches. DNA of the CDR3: TGTGCCAGCAGCAAGACAGGGGGCCACGAGCAGTACTTC. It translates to CASSKTGGHEQYF.